Each of the 5 T cell receptor beta chains below was sequenced from the same sample in a study of shared clonotypes between healthy human individuals. Data came from immunoSEQ multiplex PCR; TCRdb stores just in-frame clones and leaves some out. The sample lists roughly 2.5 million clones; about 92% were seen once. The sequencing sample was made of naive CD4+ T cells sorted from blood. Subset noted: CD45RA+ positively selected. These receptors were collected from a young man in good health.

The chain uses TRBV18 and TRBJ1-2; D not certain. The CDR3 runs to 15 residues. The germline V gene encodes CDR1 KGHSH and CDR2 LQKENI. V dropped 3 bases and J dropped 4 bases, with 15 bases sitting between them. The CDR3 region is CASSPDVGWAYGYTF. CDR3 nucleotide sequence: TGTGCCAGCTCACCTGATGTGGGTTGGGCCTATGGCTACACCTTC.

As for this clone: This specimen includes other DNA sequences encoding the same CDR3. The V and J genes are TRBV10-3 and TRBJ2-1; D is perhaps TRBD1 or TRBD2 (6 bases each). The V end lost 3 bases, the J end lost 6 bases, and 9 bases lay between the germline ends. Germline V lookup: CDR1 ENHRY, CDR2 SYGVKD. The CDR3 totals 13 residues. CDR3 nucleotides: TGTGCCATCAGTGAAGGGGGGCGCAATGAGCAGTTCTTC. Translation: CAISEGGRNEQFF.

The rearrangement uses TRBV18 and TRBJ1-5, with 7 bases identical to TRBD1. Germline-derived CDR1 and CDR2 are KGHSH and LQKENI. The CDR3 has 16 residues. Trimming at V came to 4 bases and at J to 0 bases, leaving 6 bases not matched to a gene. The CDR3 spells CASSLDRLRSNQPQHF. DNA for the CDR3: TGTGCCAGCTCACTGGACAGGCTCCGTAGCAATCAGCCCCAGCATTTT.

The chain carries TRBV2 and TRBJ2-7, with 14 bases lining up with TRBD2. The V gene's germline CDR1 is SNHLY and CDR2 FYNNEI. V dropped 8 bases and J dropped 2; count of bases not matched to a gene: 8. The CDR3 consists of 16 residues. The CDR3 reads CASGGTSGSRTYEQYF. For the CDR3, the DNA is TGTGCCAGCGGGGGGACTAGCGGGAGTAGGACCTACGAGCAGTACTTC.

The chain is built from TRBV28 and TRBJ1-3; D is ambiguous. The CDR3 runs 10 residues. Trimming took off 4 bases at V and 6 bases at J, with 1 base between the two ends. The germline gives CDR1 MDHEN, CDR2 SYDVKM. As DNA, the CDR3 is TGTGCCAGCAGTTCAAACACCATATATTTT. It is translated as CASSSNTIYF.